This entry concerns a single T cell receptor beta chain. The data were taken from a study of blood T cell repertoires in COVID-19. Germline CDR1 is LNHDA and CDR2 is SQIVND (reference sequence). The length of the CDR3 is 17 residues. Trimming cost V 4 bases and J 5 bases; bases outside gene matches: 14. In the authors' workflow: Amplification from reference gene primers served as the basis for estimated nucleated cell counts. This table comes from immunoSEQ multiplex PCR, and its TCRdb copy is limited to in-frame clones, with some not included. The V and J calls and clone size were taken over from that table, and D and trimming were inferred from the DNA. The sample includes 210,000 or so clones, roughly 88% of them seen just once.

This TCR derives from a woman in her 40s who had recovered from COVID-19. Sequences were obtained from peripheral blood. This chain connects TRBV19 to TRBJ2-7; 10 positions agree with TRBD2. CDR3 in amino acids: CASSNPSGSPTRDEQYF. The CDR3 DNA reads TGTGCCAGTAGTAACCCTAGCGGGAGCCCCACCCGGGACGAGCAGTACTTC.